This entry lists 16 T cell receptor beta chains sequenced from one sample in a study of Graves' ophthalmopathy and Graves' hyperthyroidism. RNA served as the template for amplifying TCR beta CDR3 regions. The library came from an HTBI-primed first-round RT-PCR and a second-round multiplex PCR. TCRdb used MiXCR to reprocess the multiplex PCR reads, holding one entry per CDR3 protein. This table holds around 40,000 distinct CDR3 sequences, roughly half found once. What was sequenced was peripheral blood. These receptors came from an adult man with Graves' ophthalmopathy.

This sequence joins TRBV7-3 and TRBJ2-5; TRBD2 is a possible D gene (6 bases). This CDR3 has 15 amino acids. Germline V CDR1 and CDR2: SGHTA, FQGTGA. The germline V and J ends were trimmed by 2 bases and 1 base, with 11 bases remaining between them. This chain's CDR3 is CASSLSAGSQETQYF. The CDR3 DNA is TGTGCCAGCAGCTTATCGGCGGGGTCCCAAGAGACCCAGTACTTC.

The chain links TRBV2 to TRBJ2-7; 7 nucleotides align to TRBD2. The CDR3 totals 14 residues. Looked up from germline, CDR1 is SNHLY and CDR2 is FYNNEI. J was trimmed by 0 bases and V by 3 bases; bases with no gene match: 2. The DNA for the CDR3 is TGTGCCAGCAGTGACAGCGGGACCTCCTACGAGCAGTACTTC. This sequence encodes CASSDSGTSYEQYF.

The V gene is TRBV20-1, the J gene TRBJ2-2; D unresolved. The germline V gene has CDR1 DFQATT and CDR2 SNEGSKA (reference sequence). The CDR3 has 15 amino acids. Trimming took off 6 bases at V and 2 bases at J, with 16 bases between the two ends. CDR3 sequence (DNA): TGCAGTGCCGGAATCGGTGGCGGCAACACCGGGGAGCTGTTTTTT. It yields the protein CSAGIGGGNTGELFF.

V is TRBV12-3 or TRBV12-4 and J is TRBJ1-1; D is perhaps TRBD1 (6 bases). Between the trimmed V and J ends, which lost 7 bases and 3 bases, there was a span of 15 bases. The CDR3 runs 14 residues. CDR3 in DNA: TGTGCCAGCAAAATAGGGGGTGAGGACACTGAAGCTTTCTTT. Encoded protein: CASKIGGEDTEAFF.

This clonotype occurred many times. A read error may explain this, as a much larger clone is one base away. The chain has TRBV9 and TRBJ2-5, with D perhaps matching TRBD2 (6 bases). Germline CDR1 is SGDLS and CDR2 is YYNGEE. Trimming removed 7 bases from V and 4 bases from J, with 20 bases in between. This CDR3 contains 15 residues. Written as DNA, the CDR3 is TGTGCCAGCTCCTCAGGGTGGGGGGACCGAGAGACCCAGTACTTC. This sequence encodes CASSSGWGDRETQYF.

The chain combines TRBV24-1 with TRBJ2-1, with D possibly TRBD2 on 6 matching bases. Per germline, CDR1 KGHDR and CDR2 SFDVKD. Trimming took off 3 bases at V and 1 base at J, with 12 bases between the two ends. CDR3 size: 16 residues. CDR3 amino acids: CATSDGTATSYNEQFF. CDR3 bases: TGTGCCACCAGTGATGGGACTGCCACTTCCTACAATGAGCAGTTCTTC.

The J gene is TRBJ2-7, the V gene TRBV7-3; TRBD1 matches at 9 bases. The germline gives CDR1 SGHTA, CDR2 FQGTGA. This CDR3 spans 14 amino acids. With V trimmed by 3 bases and J by 5 bases, 5 bases remained unmatched. CDR3 in DNA: TGTGCCAGCAGCTTCGGACAGGGGTTCGACGAGCAGTACTTC. It specifies CASSFGQGFDEQYF.

Many counts were recorded for this clonotype. This chain connects TRBV7-8 to TRBJ1-5; 9 positions agree with TRBD1. The CDR3 contains 18 residues. V lost 5 bases to trimming and J lost 5 bases; unmatched junction nucleotides: 16. The V gene's germline CDR1 is SGHVS and CDR2 FQNEAQ. The chain's CDR3 is CASSPRTGDYWSHQPQHF. DNA of the CDR3: TGTGCCAGCAGCCCCCGGACAGGGGATTATTGGTCCCATCAGCCCCAGCATTTT.

This clonotype has at least ten counts. This rearrangement joins TRBV11-2 to TRBJ2-4; a weak D match, TRBD2 (5 bases). Germline CDR1 SGHAT, CDR2 FQNNGV. This CDR3 spans 14 amino acids. V dropped 4 bases and J dropped 0 bases, with 7 bases sitting between them. For the CDR3, the DNA is TGTGCCAGCAGCTACGGACTAGCCAAAAACATTCAGTACTTC. This translates into CASSYGLAKNIQYF.

The rearrangement joins TRBV12-2 to TRBJ2-6; the table's D call TRBD1 went unverified against the DNA. TRBV12-2 is assigned pseudogene status. CDR3 length equals 15 residues. The CDR3 coding sequence is TGTGCAAGTCGCTTTTCGGGGGCTGGGGCCAACGTCCTGACTTTC. It is translated as CASRFSGAGANVLTF.

This clonotype was seen many times. The chain employs TRBV20-1 and TRBJ2-7; 7 bases are shared with TRBD2. CDR1 DFQATT and CDR2 SNEGSKA come from the germline V gene (reference sequence). V lost 4 bases and J lost 2; bases outside the gene matches: 11. This CDR3 is 15 amino acids long. CDR3 sequence (DNA): TGCAGTGCTACCACCCTCGCCGGACTAGCCTACGAGCAGTACTTC. Encoded protein: CSATTLAGLAYEQYF.

The chain carries TRBV20-1 and TRBJ2-7; 7 nucleotides align to TRBD2. Germline V gives CDR1 DFQATT, CDR2 SNEGSKA (reference sequence). The CDR3 loop spans 17 amino acids. Trimming at V came to 0 bases and at J to 4 bases, leaving 15 bases not matched to a gene. The CDR3 DNA is TGCAGTGCTAGAGACCTACAGCGGGAAATGGGGTCTTACGAGCAGTACTTC. It codes for CSARDLQREMGSYEQYF.

This sequence joins TRBV7-2 and TRBJ2-1; TRBD2 might be the D (5 bases). With 5 bases removed from V and 9 bases from J, the gap between germline ends came to 20 bases. Germline V gives CDR1 SGHTA, CDR2 FQGNSA. There are 15 residues in the CDR3. The CDR3 region has the DNA TGTGCCAGCAGCACATGGAGCGGTCCCTCGGGTGAGCAGTTCTTC. This codes for CASSTWSGPSGEQFF.

The V gene is TRBV7-8, the J gene TRBJ2-5, with D perhaps TRBD2 (6 bases). The V and J ends lost 4 bases and 0 bases respectively, with 18 bases between them. Germline V CDR1 and CDR2: SGHVS, FQNEAQ. CDR3 length equals 17 residues. The CDR3 sequence is CASSSQRVAAYQETQYF. The CDR3, as DNA: TGTGCCAGCAGCTCCCAACGGGTAGCGGCGTACCAAGAGACCCAGTACTTC.

In this sample, this clonotype turned up once. This chain links TRBV20-1 with TRBJ2-7; 9 nucleotides line up with TRBD1. The CDR3 contains 13 residues. V shed 6 bases, J shed 3 bases, and the junction held 6 bases outside the gene matches. CDR1 DFQATT and CDR2 SNEGSKA come from the germline V gene (reference sequence). DNA of the CDR3: TGCAGTGCCTCAACGACAGGGGGCTACGAGCAGTACGTC. Its protein is CSASTTGGYEQYV.

This clonotype occurred many times. This chain links TRBV7-9 with TRBJ1-1; a possible D gene is TRBD1 (6 bases). Germline V gene data show CDR1 as SEHNR and CDR2 as FQNEAQ (reference sequence). This CDR3 is built from 15 residues. V was cut by 0 bases and J by 1 base, with 9 bases left in between. The CDR3: CASSLAGGPNTEAFF. The CDR3, as DNA: TGTGCCAGCAGCTTAGCGGGGGGCCCGAACACTGAAGCTTTCTTT.